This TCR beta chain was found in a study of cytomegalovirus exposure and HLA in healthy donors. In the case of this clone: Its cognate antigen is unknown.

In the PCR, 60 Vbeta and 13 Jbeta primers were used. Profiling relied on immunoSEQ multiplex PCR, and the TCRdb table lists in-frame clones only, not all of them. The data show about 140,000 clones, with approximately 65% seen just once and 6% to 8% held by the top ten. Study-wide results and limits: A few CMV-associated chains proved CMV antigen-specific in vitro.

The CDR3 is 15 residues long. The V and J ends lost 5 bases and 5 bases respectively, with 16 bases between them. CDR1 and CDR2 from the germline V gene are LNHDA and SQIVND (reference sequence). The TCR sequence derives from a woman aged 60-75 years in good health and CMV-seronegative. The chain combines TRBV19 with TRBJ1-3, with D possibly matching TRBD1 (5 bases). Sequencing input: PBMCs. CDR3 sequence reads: CASSGGAVGRNTIYF. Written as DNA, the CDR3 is TGTGCCAGTAGTGGTGGGGCGGTAGGAAGAAACACCATATATTTT.